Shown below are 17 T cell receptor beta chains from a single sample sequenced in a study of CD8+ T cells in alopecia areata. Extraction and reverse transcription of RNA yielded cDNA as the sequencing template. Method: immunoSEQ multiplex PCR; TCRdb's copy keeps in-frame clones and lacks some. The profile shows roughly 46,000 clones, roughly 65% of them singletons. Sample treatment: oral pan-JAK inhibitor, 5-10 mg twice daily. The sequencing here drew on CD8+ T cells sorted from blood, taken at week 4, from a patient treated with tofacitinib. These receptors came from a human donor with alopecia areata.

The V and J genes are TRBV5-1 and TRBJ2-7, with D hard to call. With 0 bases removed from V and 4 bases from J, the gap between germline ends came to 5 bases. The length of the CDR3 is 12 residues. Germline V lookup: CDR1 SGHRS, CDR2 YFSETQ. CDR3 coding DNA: TGCGCCAGCAGCTTGGTATGGTACGAGCAGTACTTC. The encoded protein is CASSLVWYEQYF.

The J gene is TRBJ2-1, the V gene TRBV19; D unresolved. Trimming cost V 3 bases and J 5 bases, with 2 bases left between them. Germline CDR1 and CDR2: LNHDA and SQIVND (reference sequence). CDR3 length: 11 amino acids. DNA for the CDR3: TGTGCCAGTAGTATTAACAATGAGCAGTTCTTC. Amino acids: CASSINNEQFF.

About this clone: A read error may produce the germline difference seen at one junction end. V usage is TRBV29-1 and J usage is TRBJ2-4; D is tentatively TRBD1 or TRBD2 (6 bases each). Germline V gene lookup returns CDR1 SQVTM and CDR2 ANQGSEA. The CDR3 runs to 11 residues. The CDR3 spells CSARGGAGVEF. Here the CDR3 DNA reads TGCAGCGCCCGCGGCGGGGCAGGGGTTGAGTTC.

The CDR3 sequence: CSVASGGYNEQFF. CDR3 nucleotides: TGCAGCGTTGCTAGCGGGGGGTACAATGAGCAGTTCTTC. The chain combines TRBV29-1 with TRBJ2-1; 11 positions match TRBD2. Trimming took 4 bases from V and 4 from J; bases not matched to a gene: 0. The CDR3 runs to 13 residues. Per the germline V gene, CDR1 is SQVTM and CDR2 is ANQGSEA.

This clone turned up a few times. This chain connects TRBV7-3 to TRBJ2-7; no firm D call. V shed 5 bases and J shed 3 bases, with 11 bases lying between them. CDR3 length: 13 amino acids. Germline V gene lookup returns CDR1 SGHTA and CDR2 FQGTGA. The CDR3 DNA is TGTGCCAGCAGCCCAGGTGGGGTCTACGAGCAGTACTTC. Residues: CASSPGGVYEQYF.

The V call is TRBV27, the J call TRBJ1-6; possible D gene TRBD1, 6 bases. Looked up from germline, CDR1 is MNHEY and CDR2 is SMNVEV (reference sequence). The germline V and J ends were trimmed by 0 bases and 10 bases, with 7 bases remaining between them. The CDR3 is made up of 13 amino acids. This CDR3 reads CASSLSGASPLHF. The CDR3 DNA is TGTGCCAGCAGTTTATCGGGGGCCTCACCCCTCCACTTT.

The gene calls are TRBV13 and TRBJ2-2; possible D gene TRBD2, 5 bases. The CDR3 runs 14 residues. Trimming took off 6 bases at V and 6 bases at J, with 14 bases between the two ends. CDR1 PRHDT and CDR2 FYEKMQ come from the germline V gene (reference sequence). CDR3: CASSPSPGSGELFF. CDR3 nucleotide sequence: TGTGCCAGCAGTCCTAGCCCGGGTTCCGGGGAGCTGTTTTTT.

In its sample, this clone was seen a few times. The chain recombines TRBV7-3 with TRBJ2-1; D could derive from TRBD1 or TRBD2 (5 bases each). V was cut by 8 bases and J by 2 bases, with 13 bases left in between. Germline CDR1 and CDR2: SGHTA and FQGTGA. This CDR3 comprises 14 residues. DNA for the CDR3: TGTGCCAGCTTGCCGGGGCATACCTACAATGAGCAGTTCTTC. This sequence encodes CASLPGHTYNEQFF.

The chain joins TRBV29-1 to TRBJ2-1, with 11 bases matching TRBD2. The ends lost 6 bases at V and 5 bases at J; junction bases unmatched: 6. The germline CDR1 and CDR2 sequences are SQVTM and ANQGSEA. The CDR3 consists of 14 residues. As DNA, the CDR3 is TGCAGCGTCGAGGGACTAGCGGCCAACAATGAGCAGTTCTTC. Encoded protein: CSVEGLAANNEQFF.

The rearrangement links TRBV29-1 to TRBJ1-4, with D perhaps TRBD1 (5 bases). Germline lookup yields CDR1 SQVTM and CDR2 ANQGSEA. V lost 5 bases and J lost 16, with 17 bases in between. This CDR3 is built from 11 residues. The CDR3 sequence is CSVPGPTGQFF. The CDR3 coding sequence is TGCAGCGTTCCGGGACCCACCGGGCAGTTTTTT.

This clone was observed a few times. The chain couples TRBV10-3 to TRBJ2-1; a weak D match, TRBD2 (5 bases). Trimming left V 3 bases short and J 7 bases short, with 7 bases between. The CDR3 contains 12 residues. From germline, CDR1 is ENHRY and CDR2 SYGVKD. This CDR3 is CAISDGVNEQFF. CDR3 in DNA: TGTGCCATCAGTGACGGGGTTAATGAGCAGTTCTTC.

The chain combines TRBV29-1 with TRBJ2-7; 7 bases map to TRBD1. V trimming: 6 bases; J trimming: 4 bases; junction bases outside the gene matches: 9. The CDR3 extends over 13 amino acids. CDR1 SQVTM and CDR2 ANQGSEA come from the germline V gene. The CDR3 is CSVIDRDRYEQYF. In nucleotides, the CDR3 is TGCAGCGTGATTGACAGGGATAGGTACGAGCAGTACTTC.

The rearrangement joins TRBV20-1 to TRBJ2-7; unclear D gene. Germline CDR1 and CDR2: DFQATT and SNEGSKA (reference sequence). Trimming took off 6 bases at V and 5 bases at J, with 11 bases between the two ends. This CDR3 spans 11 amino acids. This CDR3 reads CSAPSRHEQYF. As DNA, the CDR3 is TGCAGTGCCCCTTCAAGACACGAGCAGTACTTC.

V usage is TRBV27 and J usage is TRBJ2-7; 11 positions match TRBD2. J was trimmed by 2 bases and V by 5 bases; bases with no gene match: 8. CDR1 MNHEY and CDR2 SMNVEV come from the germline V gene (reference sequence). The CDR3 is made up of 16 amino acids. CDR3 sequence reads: CASSHSGGEETYEQYF. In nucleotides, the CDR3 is TGTGCCAGCAGTCATAGCGGGGGGGAGGAAACCTACGAGCAGTACTTC.

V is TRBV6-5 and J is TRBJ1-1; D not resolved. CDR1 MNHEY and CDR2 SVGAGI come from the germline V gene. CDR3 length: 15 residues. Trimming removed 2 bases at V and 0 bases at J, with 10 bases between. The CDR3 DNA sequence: TGTGCCAGCAGTTACGACACCAACCTGAACACTGAAGCTTTCTTT. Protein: CASSYDTNLNTEAFF.

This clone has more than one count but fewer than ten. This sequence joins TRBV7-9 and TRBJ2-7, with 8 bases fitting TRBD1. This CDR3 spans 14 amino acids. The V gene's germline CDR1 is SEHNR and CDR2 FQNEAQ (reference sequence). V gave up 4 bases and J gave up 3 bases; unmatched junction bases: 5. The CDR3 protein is CASSYDRGVYEQYF. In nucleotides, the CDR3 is TGTGCCAGCAGCTATGACAGGGGCGTCTACGAGCAGTACTTC.

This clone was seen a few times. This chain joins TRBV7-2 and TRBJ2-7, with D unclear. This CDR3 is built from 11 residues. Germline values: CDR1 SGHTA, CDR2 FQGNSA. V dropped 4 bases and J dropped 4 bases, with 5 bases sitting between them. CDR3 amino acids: CASSSRYEQYF. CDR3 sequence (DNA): TGTGCCAGCAGCTCCAGATACGAGCAGTACTTC.